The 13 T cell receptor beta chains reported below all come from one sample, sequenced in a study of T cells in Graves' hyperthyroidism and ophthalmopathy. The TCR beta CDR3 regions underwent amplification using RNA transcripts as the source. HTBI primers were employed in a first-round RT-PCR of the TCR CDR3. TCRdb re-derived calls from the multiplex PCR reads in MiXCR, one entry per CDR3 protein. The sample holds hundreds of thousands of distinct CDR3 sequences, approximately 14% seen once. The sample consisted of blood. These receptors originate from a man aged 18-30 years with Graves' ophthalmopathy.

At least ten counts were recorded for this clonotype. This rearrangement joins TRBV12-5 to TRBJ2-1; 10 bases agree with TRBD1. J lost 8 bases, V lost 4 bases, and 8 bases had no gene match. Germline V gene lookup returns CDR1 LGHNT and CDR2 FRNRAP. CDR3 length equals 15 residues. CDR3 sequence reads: CASGSGTGVLHEQFF. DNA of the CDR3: TGTGCTAGTGGTTCCGGGACAGGGGTTTTGCATGAGCAGTTCTTC. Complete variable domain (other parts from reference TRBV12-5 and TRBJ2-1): DARVTQTPRHKVTEMGQEVTMRCQPILGHNTVFWYRQTMMQGLELLAYFRNRAPLDDSGMPKDRFSAEMPDATLATLKIQPSEPRDSAVYFCASGSGTGVLHEQFFGPGTRLTVL.

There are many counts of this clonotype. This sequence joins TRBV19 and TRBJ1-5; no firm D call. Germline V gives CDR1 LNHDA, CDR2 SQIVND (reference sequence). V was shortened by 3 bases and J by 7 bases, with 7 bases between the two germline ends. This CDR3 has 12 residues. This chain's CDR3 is CASSMVDQPQHF. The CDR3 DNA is TGTGCCAGTAGTATGGTCGACCAGCCCCAGCATTTT.

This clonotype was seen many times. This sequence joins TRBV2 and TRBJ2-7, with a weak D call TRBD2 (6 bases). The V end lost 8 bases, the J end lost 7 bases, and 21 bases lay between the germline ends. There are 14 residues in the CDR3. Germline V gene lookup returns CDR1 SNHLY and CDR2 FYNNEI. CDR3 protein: CASGEDYREGEQYF. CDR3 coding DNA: TGTGCCAGCGGCGAGGACTATAGAGAGGGGGAGCAGTACTTC.

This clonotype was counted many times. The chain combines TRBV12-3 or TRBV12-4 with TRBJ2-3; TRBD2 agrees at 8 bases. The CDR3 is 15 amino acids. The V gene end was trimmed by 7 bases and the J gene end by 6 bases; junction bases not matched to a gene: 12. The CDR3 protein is CASTPGIAGYDTQYF. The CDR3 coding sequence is TGTGCCAGCACCCCCGGAATAGCGGGGTACGATACGCAGTATTTT.

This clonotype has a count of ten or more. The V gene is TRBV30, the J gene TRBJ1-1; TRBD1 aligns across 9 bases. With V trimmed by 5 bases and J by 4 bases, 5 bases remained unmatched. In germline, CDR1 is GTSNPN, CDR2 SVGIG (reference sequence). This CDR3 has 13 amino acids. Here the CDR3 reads CAWDRDRVTEAFF. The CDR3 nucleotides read TGTGCCTGGGACCGGGACAGGGTCACTGAAGCTTTCTTT. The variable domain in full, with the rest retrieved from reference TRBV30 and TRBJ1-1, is SQTIHQWPATLVQPVGSPLSLECTVEGTSNPNLYWYRQAAGRGLQLLFYSVGIGQISSEVPQNLSASRPQDRQFILSSKKLLLSDSGFYLCAWDRDRVTEAFFGQGTRLTVV.

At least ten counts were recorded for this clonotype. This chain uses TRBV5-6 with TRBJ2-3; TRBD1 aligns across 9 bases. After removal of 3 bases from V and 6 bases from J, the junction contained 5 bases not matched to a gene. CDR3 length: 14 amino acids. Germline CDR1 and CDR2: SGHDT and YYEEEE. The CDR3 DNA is TGTGCCAGCAGCTGGGGACAGGGCGAGGATACGCAGTATTTT. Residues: CASSWGQGEDTQYF.

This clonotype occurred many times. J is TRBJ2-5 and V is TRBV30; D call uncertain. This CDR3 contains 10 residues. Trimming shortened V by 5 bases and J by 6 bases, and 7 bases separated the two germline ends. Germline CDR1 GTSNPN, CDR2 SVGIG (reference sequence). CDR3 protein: CAWGQKTQYF. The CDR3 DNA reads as TGTGCCTGGGGTCAAAAGACCCAGTACTTC.

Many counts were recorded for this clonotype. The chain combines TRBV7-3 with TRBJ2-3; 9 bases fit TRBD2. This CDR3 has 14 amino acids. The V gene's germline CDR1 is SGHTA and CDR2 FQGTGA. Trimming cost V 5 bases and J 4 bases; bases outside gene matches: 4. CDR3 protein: CASSLTSGSDTQYF. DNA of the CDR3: TGTGCCAGCAGCCTGACTAGCGGCTCAGATACGCAGTATTTT.

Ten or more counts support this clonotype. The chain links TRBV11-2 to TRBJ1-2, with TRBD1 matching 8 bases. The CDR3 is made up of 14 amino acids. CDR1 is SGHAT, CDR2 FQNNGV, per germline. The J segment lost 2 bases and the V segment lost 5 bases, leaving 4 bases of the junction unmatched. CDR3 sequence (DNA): TGTGCCAGCAGCGGACAGGGAGCCAACTATGGCTACACCTTC. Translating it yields CASSGQGANYGYTF.

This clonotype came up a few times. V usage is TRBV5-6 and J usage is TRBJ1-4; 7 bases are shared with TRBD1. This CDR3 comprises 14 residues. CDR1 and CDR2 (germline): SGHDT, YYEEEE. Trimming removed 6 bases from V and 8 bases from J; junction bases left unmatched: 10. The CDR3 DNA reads TGTGCCAGCAATACGGACAGGAAAGGAGAAAAACTGTTTTTT. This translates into CASNTDRKGEKLFF.

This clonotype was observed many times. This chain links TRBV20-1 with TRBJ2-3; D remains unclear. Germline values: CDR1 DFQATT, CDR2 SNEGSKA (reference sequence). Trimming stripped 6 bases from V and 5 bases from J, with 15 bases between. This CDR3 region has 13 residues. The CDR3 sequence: CSAPPAGGDTQYF. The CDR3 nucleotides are TGCAGTGCCCCCCCTGCCGGTGGAGATACGCAGTATTTT.

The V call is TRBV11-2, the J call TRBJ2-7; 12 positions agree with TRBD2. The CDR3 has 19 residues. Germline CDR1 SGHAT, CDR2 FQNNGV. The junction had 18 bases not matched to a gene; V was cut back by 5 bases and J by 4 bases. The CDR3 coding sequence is TGTGCCAGCAGCCAAGATTACACCGCGACTAGCGGGAGAGGGTACGAGCAGTACTTC. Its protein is CASSQDYTATSGRGYEQYF.

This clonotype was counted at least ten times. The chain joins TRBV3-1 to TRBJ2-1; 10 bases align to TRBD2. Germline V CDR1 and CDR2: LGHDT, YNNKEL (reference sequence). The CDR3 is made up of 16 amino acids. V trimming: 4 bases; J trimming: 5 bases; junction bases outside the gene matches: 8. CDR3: CASSPKRGLANNEQFF. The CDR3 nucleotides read TGTGCCAGCAGCCCCAAAAGGGGACTAGCGAACAATGAGCAGTTCTTC.